This T cell receptor (beta chain) originates from a study of T cells in Graves' hyperthyroidism and ophthalmopathy. Clinical symptoms, serum thyroxine and TRAb, thyroid ultrasound and orbital computed tomography were used for the diagnoses. Approximately 10 ml of fresh peripheral blood supplied the PBMCs. Deletions cut 5 bases from V and 6 bases from J, with 17 bases between. Germline CDR1 is SGHRS and CDR2 is YFSETQ. The CDR3 has 14 residues. This clonotype was seen repeatedly, ten times or more. Amplification yielded TCR beta CDR3 regions, with RNA transcripts as the source. HTBI primers were the set used in a first-round RT-PCR of the TCR CDR3. MiXCR, run by TCRdb on the multiplex PCR reads, gives a single entry per CDR3 protein. This table holds hundreds of thousands of distinct CDR3 sequences, around 20% found once.

The chain has TRBV5-1 and TRBJ1-2; no clear D. The clonotype originates from a middle-aged man with Graves' ophthalmopathy. The material sequenced was blood. CDR3 in amino acids: CASSSNGPWDGYTF. The CDR3, as DNA: TGCGCCAGCAGTTCCAACGGGCCATGGGATGGCTACACCTTC.